The clone carrying this TCR beta chain has more than one count but fewer than ten. Its antigen is still unknown. The record originates from a study of blood T cells in healthy people across ages. Next came a second PCR, run for about 7 to 11 cycles, which used a sample-barcoded 5' primer along with a J-beta primer mix. TCRdb processed the 5' RACE reads anew with MiXCR; each CDR3 protein has one entry. The table has about 830,000 distinct CDR3 sequences, around 62% seen once. V lost 5 bases and J lost 0; bases outside the gene matches: 6. CDR1 and CDR2 (germline): SEHNR, FQNEAQ (reference sequence). This CDR3 has 16 amino acids. Study observations and caveats: Diversity estimated from one million T cells was considered an underestimate. Naive T cell percentage showed a strong correlation with the diversity of TCR beta.

Sample donors were healthy Caucasian individuals that came from Russia, aged roughly 6 to 100. Isolation of PBMCs gave at least 7 million cells per sample. The sequencing sample was made of blood. This TCR derives from a man between 25 and 39 years old in good health. The chain joins TRBV7-9 to TRBJ2-2; TRBD1 matches at 7 bases. The CDR3: CASSPQTGANTGELFF. In DNA, the CDR3 is TGTGCCAGCAGCCCCCAAACAGGGGCGAACACCGGGGAGCTGTTTTTT.